Shown below are 2 T cell receptor beta chains from a single sample sequenced in a study of control samples from healthy donors and cancer patients. Sequencing was performed with immunoSEQ multiplex PCR; in TCRdb, only in-frame clones are kept and a portion is missing. Seen here are fewer than 200,000 clones, 90% observed once, and the top ten hold roughly 1.3%. The sequencing input was blood. Source of these receptors: a woman between 50 and 59 years old in good health.

The chain recombines TRBV5-1 with TRBJ2-5; D ambiguous. Between the trimmed V and J ends, which lost 4 bases and 2 bases, there was a span of 3 bases. Looked up from germline, CDR1 is SGHRS and CDR2 is YFSETQ. This CDR3 has 11 residues. This CDR3 reads CASSRQETQYF. CDR3 sequence (DNA): TGCGCCAGCAGCCGACAAGAGACCCAGTACTTC.

The V and J genes are TRBV13 and TRBJ2-7; 8 positions agree with TRBD1. V trimming: 5 bases; J trimming: 5 bases; junction bases outside the gene matches: 11. From germline, CDR1 is PRHDT and CDR2 FYEKMQ (reference sequence). The CDR3 runs 15 residues. The CDR3 nucleotides are TGTGCCAGCAGCCACAAGACAGGGGCATTCGACGAGCAGTACTTC. Protein: CASSHKTGAFDEQYF.